Sequencing of this TCR beta chain was carried out in a study of CD8 T cells in ankylosing spondylitis. This clonotype was seen a few times. The antigen is not known. From the 5' RACE reads, TCRdb called clonotypes with MiXCR, one entry per CDR3 protein. Of 500,000 or so distinct CDR3 sequences listed, approximately 5% are singletons. The V end was cut by 1 base, the J end by 6 bases, with 7 bases between. CDR3 length equals 13 residues. Germline CDR1 and CDR2: LGHNA and YNFKEQ. The study, taken as a whole, reports: Disease-linked clones displayed a CD8+ phenotype and appeared relatively rarely in peripheral blood. For ankylosing spondylitis blood, a TCR beta motif of under ten highly homologous variants appeared characteristic.

V and J are TRBV4-2 and TRBJ2-4, with D uncertain. The TCR sequence derives from a male donor with ankylosing spondylitis. Sequencing used blood, either unsorted or a sorted T cell fraction (not recorded which). The CDR3 here is CASSQVGRNIQYF. DNA of the CDR3: TGTGCCAGCAGCCAAGTTGGCCGAAACATTCAGTACTTC.